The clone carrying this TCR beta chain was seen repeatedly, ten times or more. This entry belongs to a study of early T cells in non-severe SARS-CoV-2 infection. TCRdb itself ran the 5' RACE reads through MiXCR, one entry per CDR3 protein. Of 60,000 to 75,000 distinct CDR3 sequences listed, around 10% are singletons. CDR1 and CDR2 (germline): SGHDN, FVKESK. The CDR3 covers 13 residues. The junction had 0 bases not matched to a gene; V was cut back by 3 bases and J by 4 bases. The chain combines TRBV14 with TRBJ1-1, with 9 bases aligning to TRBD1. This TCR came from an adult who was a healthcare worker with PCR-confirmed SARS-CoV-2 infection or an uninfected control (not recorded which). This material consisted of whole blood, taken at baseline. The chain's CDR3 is CASSQGQGTEAFF. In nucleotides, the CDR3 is TGTGCCAGCAGCCAGGGACAGGGCACTGAAGCTTTCTTT.